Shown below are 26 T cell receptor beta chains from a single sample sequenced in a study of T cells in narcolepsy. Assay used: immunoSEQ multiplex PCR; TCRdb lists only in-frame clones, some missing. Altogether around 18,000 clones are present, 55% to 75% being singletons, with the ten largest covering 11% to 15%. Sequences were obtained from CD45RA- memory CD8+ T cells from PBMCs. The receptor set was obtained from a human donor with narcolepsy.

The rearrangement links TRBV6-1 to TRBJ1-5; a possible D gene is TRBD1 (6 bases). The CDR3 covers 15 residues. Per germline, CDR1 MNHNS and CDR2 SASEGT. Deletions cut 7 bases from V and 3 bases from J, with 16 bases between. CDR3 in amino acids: CASTKDRFDNQPQHF. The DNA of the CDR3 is TGTGCCAGCACGAAGGACAGATTTGACAATCAGCCCCAGCATTTT.

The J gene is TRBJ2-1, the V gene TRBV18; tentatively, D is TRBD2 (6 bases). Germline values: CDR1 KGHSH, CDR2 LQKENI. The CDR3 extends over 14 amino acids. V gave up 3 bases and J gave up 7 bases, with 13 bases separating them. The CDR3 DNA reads TGTGCCAGCTCACCTGCCGGAGGGGCTAATGAGCAGTTCTTC. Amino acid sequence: CASSPAGGANEQFF.

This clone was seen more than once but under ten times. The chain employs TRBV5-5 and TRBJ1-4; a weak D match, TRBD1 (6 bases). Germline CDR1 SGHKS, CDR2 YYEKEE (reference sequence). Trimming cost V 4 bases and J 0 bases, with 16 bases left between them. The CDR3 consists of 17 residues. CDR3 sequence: CASSLLTGGATNEKLFF. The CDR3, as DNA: TGTGCCAGCAGCCTCCTGACAGGTGGTGCAACTAATGAAAAACTGTTTTTT.

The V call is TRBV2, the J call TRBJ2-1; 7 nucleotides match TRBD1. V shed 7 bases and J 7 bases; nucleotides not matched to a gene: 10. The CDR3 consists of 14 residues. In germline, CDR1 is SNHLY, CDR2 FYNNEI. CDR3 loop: CASTSIQGWNEQFF. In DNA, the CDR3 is TGTGCCAGCACCTCTATACAGGGGTGGAATGAGCAGTTCTTC.

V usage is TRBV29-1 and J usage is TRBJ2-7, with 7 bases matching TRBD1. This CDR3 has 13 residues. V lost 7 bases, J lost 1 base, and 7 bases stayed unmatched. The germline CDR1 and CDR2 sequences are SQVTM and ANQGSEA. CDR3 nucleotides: TGCAGCGCAACGGGACAGCAGTCCTACGAGCAGTACTTC. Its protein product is CSATGQQSYEQYF.

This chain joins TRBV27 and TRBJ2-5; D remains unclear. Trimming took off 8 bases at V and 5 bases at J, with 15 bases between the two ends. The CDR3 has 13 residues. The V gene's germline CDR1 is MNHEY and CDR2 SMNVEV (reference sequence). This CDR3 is CASATFSRETQYF. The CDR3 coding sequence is TGTGCCAGCGCCACATTCTCGAGGGAGACCCAGTACTTC.

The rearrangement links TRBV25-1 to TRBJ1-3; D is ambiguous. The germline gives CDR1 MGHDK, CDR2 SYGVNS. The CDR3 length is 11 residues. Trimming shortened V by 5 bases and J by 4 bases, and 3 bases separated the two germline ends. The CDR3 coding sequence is TGTGCCAGCAGTTCCGGAAACACCATATATTTT. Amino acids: CASSSGNTIYF.

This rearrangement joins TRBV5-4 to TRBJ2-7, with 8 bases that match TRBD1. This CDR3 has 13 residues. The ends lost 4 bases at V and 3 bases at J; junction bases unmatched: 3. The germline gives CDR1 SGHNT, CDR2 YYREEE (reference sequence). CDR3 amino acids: CASSAGTGYEQYF. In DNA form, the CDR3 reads TGTGCCAGCAGCGCCGGGACAGGCTACGAGCAGTACTTC.

CDR3 sequence: CASRSGTGLADEQFF. Written as DNA, the CDR3 is TGTGCCAGCAGGTCCGGGACAGGGTTAGCGGATGAGCAGTTCTTC. V usage is TRBV28 and J usage is TRBJ2-1; 9 bases fit TRBD1. Germline CDR1 reads MDHEN; CDR2 reads SYDVKM. This CDR3 is built from 15 residues. V lost 6 bases, J lost 8 bases, and 11 bases stayed unmatched.

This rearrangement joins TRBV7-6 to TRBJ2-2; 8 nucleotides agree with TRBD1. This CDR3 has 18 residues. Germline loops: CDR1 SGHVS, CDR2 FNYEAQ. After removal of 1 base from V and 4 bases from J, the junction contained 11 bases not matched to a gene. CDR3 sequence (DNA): TGTGCCAGCAGCTTAGGGGCCGGGACAGGTTTTTCCACCGGGGAGCTGTTTTTT. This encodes CASSLGAGTGFSTGELFF.

CDR3: CASSLGQGATYEQYF. DNA for the CDR3: TGTGCCAGCAGTCTTGGACAGGGGGCGACCTACGAGCAGTACTTC. The chain joins TRBV27 to TRBJ2-7, with 11 bases fitting TRBD1. Germline CDR1 and CDR2: MNHEY and SMNVEV (reference sequence). V dropped 5 bases and J dropped 2; count of bases not matched to a gene: 5. The CDR3 extends over 15 amino acids.

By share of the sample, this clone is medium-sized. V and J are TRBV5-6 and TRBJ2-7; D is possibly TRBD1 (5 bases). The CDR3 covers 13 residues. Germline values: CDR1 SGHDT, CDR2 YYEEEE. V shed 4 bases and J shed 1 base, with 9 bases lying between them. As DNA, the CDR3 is TGTGCCAGCAGCATTCCAGGGTCCTACGAGCAGTACTTC. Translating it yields CASSIPGSYEQYF. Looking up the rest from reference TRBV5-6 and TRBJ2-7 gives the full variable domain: DAGVTQSPTHLIKTRGQQVTLRCSPKSGHDTVSWYQQALGQGPQFIFQYYEEEERQRGNFPDRFSGHQFPNYSSELNVNALLLGDSALYLCASSIPGSYEQYFGPGTRLTVT.

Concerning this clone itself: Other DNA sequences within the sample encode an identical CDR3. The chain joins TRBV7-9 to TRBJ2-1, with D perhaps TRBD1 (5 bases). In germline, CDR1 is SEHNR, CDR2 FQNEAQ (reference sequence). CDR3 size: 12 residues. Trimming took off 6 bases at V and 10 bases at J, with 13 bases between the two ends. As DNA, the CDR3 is TGTGCCAGCAGTCCAACAGGACACGAGCAGTTCTTC. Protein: CASSPTGHEQFF.

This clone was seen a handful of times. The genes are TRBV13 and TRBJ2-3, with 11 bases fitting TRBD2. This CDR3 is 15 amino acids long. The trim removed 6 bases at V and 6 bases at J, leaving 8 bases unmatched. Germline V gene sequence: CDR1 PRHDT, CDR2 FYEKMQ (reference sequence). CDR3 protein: CASRAASGGTDTQYF. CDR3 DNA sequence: TGTGCCAGCAGAGCAGCTAGCGGGGGGACGGATACGCAGTATTTT.

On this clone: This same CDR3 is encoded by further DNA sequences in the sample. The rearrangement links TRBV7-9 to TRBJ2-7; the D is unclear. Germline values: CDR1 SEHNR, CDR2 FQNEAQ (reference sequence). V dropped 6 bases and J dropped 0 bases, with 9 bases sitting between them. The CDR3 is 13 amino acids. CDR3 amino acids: CASSPDSSYEQYF. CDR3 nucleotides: TGTGCCAGCAGTCCGGATAGCTCCTACGAGCAGTACTTC. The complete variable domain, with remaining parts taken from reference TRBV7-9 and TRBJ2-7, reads DTGVSQNPRHKITKRGQNVTFRCDPISEHNRLYWYRQTLGQGPEFLTYFQNEAQLEKSRLLSDRFSAERPKGSFSTLEIQRTEQGDSAMYLCASSPDSSYEQYFGPGTRLTVT.

The chain's CDR3 is CATSRTSGRQFF. The CDR3 nucleotides read TGTGCCACCAGCAGGACTAGCGGAAGACAGTTCTTC. J is TRBJ2-1 and V is TRBV15; 9 bases agree with TRBD2. The CDR3 has 12 residues. The V and J ends lost 3 bases and 13 bases, in that order; junction bases with no gene match: 4. Germline V gives CDR1 LNHNV, CDR2 YYDKDF (reference sequence).

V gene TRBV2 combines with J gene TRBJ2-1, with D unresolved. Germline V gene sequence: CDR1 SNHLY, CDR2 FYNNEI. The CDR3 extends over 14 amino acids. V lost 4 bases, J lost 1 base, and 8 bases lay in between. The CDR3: CASSVPGSYNEQFF. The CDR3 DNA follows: TGTGCCAGCAGTGTGCCTGGGTCCTACAATGAGCAGTTCTTC.

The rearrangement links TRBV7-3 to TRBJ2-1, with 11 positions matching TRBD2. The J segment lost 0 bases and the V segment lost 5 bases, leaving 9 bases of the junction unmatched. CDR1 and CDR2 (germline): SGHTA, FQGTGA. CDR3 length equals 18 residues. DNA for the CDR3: TGTGCCAGCAGCAGGACTAGCGGGCCTCCCAGCTCCTACAATGAGCAGTTCTTC. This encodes CASSRTSGPPSSYNEQFF.

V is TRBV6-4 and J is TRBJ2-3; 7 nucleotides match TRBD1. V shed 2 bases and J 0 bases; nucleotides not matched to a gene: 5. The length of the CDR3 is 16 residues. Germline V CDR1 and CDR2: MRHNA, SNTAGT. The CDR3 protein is CASSDATGASTDTQYF. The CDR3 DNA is TGTGCCAGCAGTGACGCAACAGGGGCCAGCACAGATACGCAGTATTTT.

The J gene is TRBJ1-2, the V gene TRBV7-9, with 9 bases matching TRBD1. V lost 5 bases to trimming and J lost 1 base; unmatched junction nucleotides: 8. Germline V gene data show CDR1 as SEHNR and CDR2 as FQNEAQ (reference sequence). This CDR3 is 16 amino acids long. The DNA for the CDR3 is TGTGCCAGCAGCGGCGGACAGGGGCCGAATAACTATGGCTACACCTTC. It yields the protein CASSGGQGPNNYGYTF.

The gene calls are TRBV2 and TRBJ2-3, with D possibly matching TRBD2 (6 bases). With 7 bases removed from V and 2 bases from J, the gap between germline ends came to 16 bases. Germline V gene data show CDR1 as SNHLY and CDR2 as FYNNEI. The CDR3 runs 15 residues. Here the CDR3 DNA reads TGTGCCAGCAACCCTAAGGCGGGGTTCACAGATACGCAGTATTTT. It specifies CASNPKAGFTDTQYF.

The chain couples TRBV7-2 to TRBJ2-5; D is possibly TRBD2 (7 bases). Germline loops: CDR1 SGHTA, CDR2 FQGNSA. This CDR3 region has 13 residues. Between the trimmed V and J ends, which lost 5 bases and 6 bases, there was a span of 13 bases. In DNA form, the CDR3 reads TGTGCCAGCAGCCCGGGGGGCCGAAAGACCCAGTACTTC. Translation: CASSPGGRKTQYF.

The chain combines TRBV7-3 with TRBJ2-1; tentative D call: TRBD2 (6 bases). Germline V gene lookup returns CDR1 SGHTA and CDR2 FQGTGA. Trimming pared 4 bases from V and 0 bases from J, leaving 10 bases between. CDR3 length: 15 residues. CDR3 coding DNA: TGTGCCAGCAGCTCGGGACTCGGCTCCTACAATGAGCAGTTCTTC. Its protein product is CASSSGLGSYNEQFF.

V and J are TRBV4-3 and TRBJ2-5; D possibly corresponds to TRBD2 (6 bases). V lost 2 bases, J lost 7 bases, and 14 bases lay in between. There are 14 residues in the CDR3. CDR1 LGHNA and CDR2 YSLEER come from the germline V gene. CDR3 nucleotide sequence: TGCGCCAGCAGCCAAAATGTAAACGGGGGGACCCAGTACTTC. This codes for CASSQNVNGGTQYF.

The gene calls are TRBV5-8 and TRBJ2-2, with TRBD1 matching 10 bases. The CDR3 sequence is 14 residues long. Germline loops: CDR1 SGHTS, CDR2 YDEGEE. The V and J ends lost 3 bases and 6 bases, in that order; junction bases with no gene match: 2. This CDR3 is CASSWTGGSGELFF. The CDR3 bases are TGTGCCAGCAGCTGGACAGGGGGATCCGGGGAGCTGTTTTTT.

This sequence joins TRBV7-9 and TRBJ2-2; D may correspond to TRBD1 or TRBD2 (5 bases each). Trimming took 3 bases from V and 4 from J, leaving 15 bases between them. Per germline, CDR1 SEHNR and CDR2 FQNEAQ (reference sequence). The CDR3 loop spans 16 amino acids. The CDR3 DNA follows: TGTGCCAGCAGCTTTTCCGGGGCTCGGATCACCGGGGAGCTGTTTTTT. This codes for CASSFSGARITGELFF. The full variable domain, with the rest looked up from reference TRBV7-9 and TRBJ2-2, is DTGVSQNPRHKITKRGQNVTFRCDPISEHNRLYWYRQTLGQGPEFLTYFQNEAQLEKSRLLSDRFSAERPKGSFSTLEIQRTEQGDSAMYLCASSFSGARITGELFFGEGSRLTVL.